This TCR beta chain was found in a study of blood T cell repertoires in COVID-19. Here immunoSEQ multiplex PCR was the method, and the copy in TCRdb shows in-frame clones only, minus some. The data show 93,000 or so clones, roughly 90% seen once. CDR1 is SGHDT, CDR2 YYEEEE, per germline. The trim removed 1 base at V and 3 bases at J, leaving 7 bases unmatched. The CDR3 covers 16 residues. The chain carries TRBV5-6 and TRBJ1-2; 9 positions match TRBD1. The specimen was peripheral blood. The clonotype was recovered from a woman aged 55-69 years with acute or convalescent COVID-19. CDR3 amino acids: CASSLSPGQGYYGYTF. Here the CDR3 DNA reads TGTGCCAGCAGCTTGTCCCCGGGACAGGGATACTATGGCTACACCTTC.